This T cell receptor beta chain was recovered during a study of cytomegalovirus exposure and HLA in healthy donors. Study-level results: Previous analysis showed most TCR beta V segments were productive about 87% or about 30% of the time. Presence/absence analyses rested on an assumption that sequencing depth was roughly uniform across donors. Three chains linked to CMV were shown in vitro to be specific for CMV antigens.

Note on this clone: Its cognate antigen is unknown.

This PCR relied on a set of 60 Vbeta primers and 13 Jbeta primers. The assay was immunoSEQ multiplex PCR, and TCRdb's table has in-frame clones only and misses some. Counted here are about 160,000 clones, more than 60% occurring once; the ten biggest clones make up roughly 1.5%. Per germline, CDR1 SGHTA and CDR2 FQGNSA. CDR3 size: 13 residues. Trimming took off 3 bases at V and 3 bases at J, with 9 bases between the two ends. The V call is TRBV7-2, the J call TRBJ2-7; D ambiguous. This receptor was identified in a woman aged 25 to 39 in good health and CMV-seronegative. Sequencing used PBMCs. The DNA of the CDR3 is TGTGCCAGCAGCTTTACGGTTTTCTACGAGCAGTACTTC. It is translated as CASSFTVFYEQYF.